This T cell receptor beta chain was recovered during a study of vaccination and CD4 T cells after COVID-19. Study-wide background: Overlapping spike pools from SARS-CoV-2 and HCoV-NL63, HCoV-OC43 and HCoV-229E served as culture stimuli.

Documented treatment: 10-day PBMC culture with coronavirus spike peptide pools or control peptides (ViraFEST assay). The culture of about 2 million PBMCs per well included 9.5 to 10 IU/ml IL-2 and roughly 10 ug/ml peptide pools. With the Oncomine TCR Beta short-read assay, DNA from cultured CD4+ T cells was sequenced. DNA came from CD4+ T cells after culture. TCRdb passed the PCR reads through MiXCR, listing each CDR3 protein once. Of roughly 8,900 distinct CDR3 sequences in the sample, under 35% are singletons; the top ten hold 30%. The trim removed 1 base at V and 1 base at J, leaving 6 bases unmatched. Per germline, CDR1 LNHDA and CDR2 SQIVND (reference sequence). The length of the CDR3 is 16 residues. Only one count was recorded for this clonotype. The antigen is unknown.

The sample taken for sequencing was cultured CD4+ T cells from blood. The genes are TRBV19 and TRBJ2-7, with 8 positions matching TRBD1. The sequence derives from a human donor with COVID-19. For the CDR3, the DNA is TGTGCCAGTAGTATAGGGCCGGGACAGGCGTCCTACGAGCAGTACTTC. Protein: CASSIGPGQASYEQYF.